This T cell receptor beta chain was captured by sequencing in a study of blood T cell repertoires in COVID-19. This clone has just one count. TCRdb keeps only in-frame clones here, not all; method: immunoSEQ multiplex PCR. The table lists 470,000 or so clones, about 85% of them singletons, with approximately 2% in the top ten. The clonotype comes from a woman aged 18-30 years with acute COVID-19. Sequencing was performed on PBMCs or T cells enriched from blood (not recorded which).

CDR3 loop: CASSLDREQYGYTF. DNA of the CDR3: TGTGCCAGCAGCTTGGACAGGGAACAATATGGCTACACCTTC. V gene TRBV5-4 combines with J gene TRBJ1-2; tentative D call: TRBD1 (6 bases). V shed 0 bases and J shed 5 bases, with 11 bases lying between them. CDR1 and CDR2 from the germline V gene are SGHNT and YYREEE (reference sequence). CDR3 length: 14 residues.